The entry that follows covers one TCR beta chain sequence. The sample is drawn from a study of blood T cells in healthy people across ages. Study details: Through template switching, about one barcoded beta molecule was captured per two T cells, as measured in model experiments.

It was with a sample-barcoded 5' primer and a J-beta primer mix that a second PCR of about 7 to 12 cycles was run. TCRdb called the 5' RACE reads again in MiXCR, with one record for every CDR3 protein. The table lists about 720,000 distinct CDR3 sequences, 20% to 30% of them singletons. These sequences were also reported in another study, on T cells of mothers and their children. This second study notes: With the M1S primer of the second PCR, sample barcodes and 2-4 random nucleotides were added. The authors identified no persistent microchimeric T cell clones.

This TCR derives from a boy aged 5 to 17 in good health. The sequencing sample was made of blood.

The CDR3 loop is CSARDLVGPYNEQFF. The CDR3 DNA sequence: TGCAGTGCTAGAGATTTGGTGGGCCCCTACAATGAGCAGTTCTTC. This chain joins TRBV20-1 and TRBJ2-1; D uncertain. V was trimmed by 0 bases and J by 2 bases, leaving 11 bases between them. This CDR3 is built from 15 residues. Germline V lookup: CDR1 DFQATT, CDR2 SNEGSKA (reference sequence).